Described below is a single T cell receptor beta chain sequence and its context. Antigen specificity is unknown. This entry belongs to a study of blood T cells in healthy people across ages. CDR1 is DFQATT, CDR2 SNEGSKA, per germline (reference sequence). This CDR3 comprises 15 residues. Losses at the gene ends were 0 bases for V and 2 bases for J; bases not matched to a gene: 7. The study, taken as a whole, reports: Nothing was known about donor CMV status, and this possibly confounded expanded clonotype changes.

A second PCR of roughly 7 to 11 cycles used a sample-barcoded 5' primer and a J-beta primer mix. Each CDR3 protein is one row after TCRdb ran MiXCR on the 5' RACE reads. The sample consists of fewer than 2,000,000 distinct CDR3 sequences, about two fifths of them appearing once. The rearrangement joins TRBV20-1 to TRBJ2-7; 7 bases are a match to TRBD2. This receptor was taken from a human donor in good health. Input material: blood. In nucleotides, the CDR3 is TGCAGTGCTAGAGACGGTCCTAGCGGACCCTACGAGCAGTACTTC. Its translation: CSARDGPSGPYEQYF.